This T cell receptor beta chain was sequenced in a study of blood T cell repertoires in COVID-19. For the study at large: Both acute and convalescent COVID-19 samples were obtained from the United States, Italy and Spain. T cells, B-cell-depleted T cells, or PBMCs provided the cDNA or gDNA that served as material.

Authors' data handling: Cell counts per sample came from amplifying reference gene primers. Profiled with immunoSEQ multiplex PCR; TCRdb holds only in-frame clones, not every one. That table furnishes V, J and clone size, whereas the DNA furnished D and trimming. Of approximately 350,000 clones in the sample, 89% are singletons; the top ten hold roughly 1.2%. Germline assignment: CDR1 SGHRS and CDR2 YFSETQ. This CDR3 is built from 15 residues. V was trimmed by 0 bases and J by 5 bases, leaving 11 bases between them. The source material was peripheral blood. The TCR comes from a man in his forties or fifties with acute or convalescent COVID-19. The V gene is TRBV5-1, the J gene TRBJ1-4; weak D call: TRBD1 (5 bases). The CDR3 region has the DNA TGCGCCAGCAGCTTGGGGGCAGGGAGGAATGAAAAACTGTTTTTT. The encoded protein is CASSLGAGRNEKLFF.